Given below is one T cell receptor beta chain in context. One entry per CDR3 protein, called by TCRdb with MiXCR from the RT-PCR reads. The profile shows 650,000 to 800,000 distinct CDR3 sequences, 11% to 15% of them singletons. The CDR3 is made up of 16 amino acids. V trimming: 8 bases; J trimming: 0 bases; junction bases outside the gene matches: 6. Germline V gene lookup returns CDR1 SNHLY and CDR2 FYNNEI. This clonotype was obtained from a female donor in good health, serving as a healthy control. The chain links TRBV2 to TRBJ2-2; 10 nucleotides match TRBD2. The sample taken for sequencing was memory CD4+ T cells from blood. The CDR3 spells CASSRGTSANTGELFF. CDR3 DNA sequence: TGTGCCAGCTCCCGCGGGACTAGCGCGAACACCGGGGAGCTGTTTTTT.